This T cell receptor beta chain was documented in a study of shared clonotypes between healthy human individuals. General study points: Genetic and exposure-history diversity was limited by the few donors. In contrast to clonotypes shared by all four donors, non-shared clonotypes had lower generation probabilities.

Every subset had its genomic DNA shared out evenly among several immunoSEQ plates. Data came from immunoSEQ multiplex PCR; TCRdb stores just in-frame clones and leaves some out. Here the sample spans some 630,000 clones, less than 80% being singletons. From germline, CDR1 is LNHDA and CDR2 SQIVND (reference sequence). The V and J ends lost 6 bases and 0 bases respectively, with 12 bases between them. The CDR3 has 15 amino acids. The donors, healthy adults who were HIV-negative, had experienced no recent acute infections or vaccinations. This clone was picked up a small number of times. Its cognate antigen is unknown.

The receptor was derived from a woman younger than 45 in good health. Material for sequencing was memory CD4+ T cells sorted from blood. Described subset: CD45RA-negative fraction. The chain recombines TRBV19 with TRBJ1-3; TRBD1 might be the D (5 bases). The CDR3 DNA reads as TGTGCCAGTAGACCAGGGTCCCACTCTGGAAACACCATATATTTT. Translation: CASRPGSHSGNTIYF. Full variable domain (missing parts from reference TRBV19 and TRBJ1-3): DGGITQSPKYLFRKEGQNVTLSCEQNLNHDAMYWYRQDPGQGLRLIYYSQIVNDFQKGDIAEGYSVSREKKESFPLTVTSAQKNPTAFYLCASRPGSHSGNTIYFGEGSWLTVV.